This TCR beta chain was sequenced for a study of shared clonotypes between healthy human individuals. The CDR3 spans 15 residues. V lost 0 bases and J 7 bases, leaving 18 bases between the germline ends. Looked up from germline, CDR1 is SQVTM and CDR2 is ANQGSEA. Concerning this clone itself: Its antigen is unknown.

Those who donated, Caucasian adults without exception, all lived in Nashville, Tennessee. CCR7-negative CD45RA+ TemRA cells were combined with CD45RO+ cells to form CD8 memory. The protocol was immunoSEQ multiplex PCR, while the TCRdb copy is restricted to in-frame clones and leaves out a portion. Here the sample spans around 300,000 clones, roughly 84% being singletons. Study-wide results and limits: Several donors had roughly 5% of their naive CD4 clonotypes in common. Generally, naive subsets (rather than memory subsets) showed larger estimated richness.

The TCR was taken from a man between 18 and 29 years old in good health. The V call is TRBV29-1, the J call TRBJ2-5; D possibly corresponds to TRBD1 (6 bases). The source material was memory CD8+ T cells sorted from blood. Subset specified: CD45RO+ cells pooled with CCR7-negative TemRA cells. The CDR3 coding sequence is TGCAGCGTTGAAGATCAGGGGCAACCAGAAGGGACCCAGTACTTC. Its translation: CSVEDQGQPEGTQYF.